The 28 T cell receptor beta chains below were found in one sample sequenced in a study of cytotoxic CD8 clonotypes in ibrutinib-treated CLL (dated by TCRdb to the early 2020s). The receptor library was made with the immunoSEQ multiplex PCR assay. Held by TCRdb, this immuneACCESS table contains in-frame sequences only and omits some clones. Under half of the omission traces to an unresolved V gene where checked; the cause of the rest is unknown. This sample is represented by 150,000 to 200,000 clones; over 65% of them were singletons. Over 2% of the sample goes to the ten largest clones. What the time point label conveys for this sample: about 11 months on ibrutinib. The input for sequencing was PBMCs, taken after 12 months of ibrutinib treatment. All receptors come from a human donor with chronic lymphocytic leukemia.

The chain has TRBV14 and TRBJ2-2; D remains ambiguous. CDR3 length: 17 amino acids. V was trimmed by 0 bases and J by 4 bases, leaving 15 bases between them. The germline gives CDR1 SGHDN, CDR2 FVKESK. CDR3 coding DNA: TGTGCCAGCAGCCAAGATGGGTGGCGTGGGGTCACCGGGGAGCTGTTTTTT. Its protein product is CASSQDGWRGVTGELFF.

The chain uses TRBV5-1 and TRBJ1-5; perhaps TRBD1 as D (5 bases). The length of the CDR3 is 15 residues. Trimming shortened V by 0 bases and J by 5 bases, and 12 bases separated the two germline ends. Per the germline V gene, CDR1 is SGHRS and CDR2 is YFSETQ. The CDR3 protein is CASSLVAGRDQPQHF. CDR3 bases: TGCGCCAGCAGCTTGGTTGCAGGGCGCGATCAGCCCCAGCATTTT.

CDR3 nucleotide sequence: TGTGCCAGCAGGATCGGGACTAGCGGGAGTAATGAGCAGTTCTTC. This sequence encodes CASRIGTSGSNEQFF. The chain couples TRBV28 to TRBJ2-1; 14 bases are a match to TRBD2. Germline trimming cut 6 bases from V and 7 bases from J; bases unmatched to any gene: 5. Germline V gene sequence: CDR1 MDHEN, CDR2 SYDVKM. This CDR3 has 15 amino acids.

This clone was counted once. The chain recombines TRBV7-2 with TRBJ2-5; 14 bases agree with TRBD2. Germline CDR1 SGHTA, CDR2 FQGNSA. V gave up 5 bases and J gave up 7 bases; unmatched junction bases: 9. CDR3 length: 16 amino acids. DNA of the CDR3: TGTGCCAGCAGCCGGACTAGCGGGGGGCCACAACCGACCCAGTACTTC. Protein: CASSRTSGGPQPTQYF.

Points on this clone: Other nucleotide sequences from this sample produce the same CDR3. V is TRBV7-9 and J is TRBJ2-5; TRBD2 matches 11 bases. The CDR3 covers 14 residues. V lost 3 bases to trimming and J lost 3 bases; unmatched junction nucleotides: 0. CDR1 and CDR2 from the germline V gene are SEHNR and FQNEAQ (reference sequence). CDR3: CASSLGLAEETQYF. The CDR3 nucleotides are TGTGCCAGCAGCTTGGGACTAGCGGAAGAGACCCAGTACTTC.

CDR3: CARPTLAGGTDTQYF. CDR3 in DNA: TGTGCCAGGCCCACGCTAGCGGGAGGAACAGATACGCAGTATTTT. The V call is TRBV21-1, the J call TRBJ2-3; TRBD2 is taken as the D call from the table, unchecked against the DNA. TRBV21-1 is deemed a pseudogene. This CDR3 has 15 amino acids.

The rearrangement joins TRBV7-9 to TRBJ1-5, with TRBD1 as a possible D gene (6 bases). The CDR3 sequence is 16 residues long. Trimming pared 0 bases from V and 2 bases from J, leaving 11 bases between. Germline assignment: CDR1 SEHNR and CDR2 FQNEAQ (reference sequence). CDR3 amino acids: CASSLASGQRNQPQHF. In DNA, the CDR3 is TGTGCCAGCAGCTTAGCGTCCGGACAGCGCAATCAGCCCCAGCATTTT.

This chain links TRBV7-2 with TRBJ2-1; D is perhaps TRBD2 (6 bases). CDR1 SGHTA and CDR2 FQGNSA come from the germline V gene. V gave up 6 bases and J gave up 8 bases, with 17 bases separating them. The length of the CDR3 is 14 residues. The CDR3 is CASSSGTAIYEQFF. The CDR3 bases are TGTGCCAGCAGTTCCGGGACTGCCATCTATGAGCAGTTCTTC.

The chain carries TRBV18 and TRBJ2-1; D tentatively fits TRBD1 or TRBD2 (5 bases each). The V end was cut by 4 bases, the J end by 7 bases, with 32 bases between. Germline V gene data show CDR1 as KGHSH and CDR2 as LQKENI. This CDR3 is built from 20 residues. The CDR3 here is CASSLRILEEGRGYQNEQFF. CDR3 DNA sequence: TGTGCCAGCTCACTACGCATTTTGGAAGAGGGACGGGGATACCAAAATGAGCAGTTCTTC.

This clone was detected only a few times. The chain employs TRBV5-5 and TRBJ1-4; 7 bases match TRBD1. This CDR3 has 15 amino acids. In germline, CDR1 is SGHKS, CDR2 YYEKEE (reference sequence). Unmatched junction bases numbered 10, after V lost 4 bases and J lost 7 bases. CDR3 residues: CASSRGQELFEKLFF. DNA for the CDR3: TGTGCCAGCAGCCGTGGACAGGAATTGTTTGAAAAACTGTTTTTT.

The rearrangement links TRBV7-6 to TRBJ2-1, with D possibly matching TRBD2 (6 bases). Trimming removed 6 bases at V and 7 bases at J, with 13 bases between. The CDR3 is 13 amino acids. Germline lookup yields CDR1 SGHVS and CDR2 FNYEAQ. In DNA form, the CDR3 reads TGTGCCAGCAGTGGGAGGCCAGCGAATGAGCAGTTCTTC. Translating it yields CASSGRPANEQFF.

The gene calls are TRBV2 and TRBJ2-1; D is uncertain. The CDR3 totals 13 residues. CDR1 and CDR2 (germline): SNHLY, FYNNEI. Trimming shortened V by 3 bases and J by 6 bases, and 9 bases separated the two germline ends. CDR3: CASSEASGNEQFF. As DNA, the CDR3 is TGTGCCAGCAGTGAGGCCTCAGGCAATGAGCAGTTCTTC.

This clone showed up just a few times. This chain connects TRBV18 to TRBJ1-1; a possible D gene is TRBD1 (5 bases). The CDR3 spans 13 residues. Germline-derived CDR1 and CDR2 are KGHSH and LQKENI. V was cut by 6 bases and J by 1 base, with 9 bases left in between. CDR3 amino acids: CASSGGANTEAFF. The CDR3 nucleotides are TGTGCCAGCTCGGGCGGGGCGAACACTGAAGCTTTCTTT.

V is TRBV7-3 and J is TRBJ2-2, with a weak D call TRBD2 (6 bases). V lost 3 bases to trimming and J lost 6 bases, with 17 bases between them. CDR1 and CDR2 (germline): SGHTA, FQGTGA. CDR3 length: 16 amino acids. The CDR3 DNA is TGTGCCAGCAGCTTTAGCGGCCCACCAAATTCCGGGGAGCTGTTTTTT. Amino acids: CASSFSGPPNSGELFF.

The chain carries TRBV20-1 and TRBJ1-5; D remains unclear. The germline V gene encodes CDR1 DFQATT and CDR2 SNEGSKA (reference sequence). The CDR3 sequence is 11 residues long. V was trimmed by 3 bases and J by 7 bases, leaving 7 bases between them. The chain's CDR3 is CSASEQQPQHF. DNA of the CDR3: TGCAGTGCTAGTGAGCAGCAGCCCCAGCATTTT.

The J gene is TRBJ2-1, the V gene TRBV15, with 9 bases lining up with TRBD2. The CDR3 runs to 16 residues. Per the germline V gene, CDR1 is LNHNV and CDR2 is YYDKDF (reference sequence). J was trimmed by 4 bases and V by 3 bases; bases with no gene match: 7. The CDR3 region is CATSRDPGLAYNEQFF. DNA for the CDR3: TGTGCCACCAGCAGGGATCCGGGACTAGCTTACAATGAGCAGTTCTTC.

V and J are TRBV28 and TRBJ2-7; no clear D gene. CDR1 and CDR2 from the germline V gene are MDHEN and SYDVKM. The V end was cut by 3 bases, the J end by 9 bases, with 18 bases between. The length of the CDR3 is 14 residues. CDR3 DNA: TGTGCCAGCAGTTTGGCTGCGCCCCTCTCGGTGCAGTACTTC. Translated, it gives CASSLAAPLSVQYF.

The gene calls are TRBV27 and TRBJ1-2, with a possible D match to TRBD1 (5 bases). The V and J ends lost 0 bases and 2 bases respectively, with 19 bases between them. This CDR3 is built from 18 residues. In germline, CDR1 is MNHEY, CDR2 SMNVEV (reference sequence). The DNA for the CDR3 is TGTGCCAGCAGTTTATCGGGGACCGAGGGATGGGCAAACTATGGCTACACCTTC. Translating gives CASSLSGTEGWANYGYTF.

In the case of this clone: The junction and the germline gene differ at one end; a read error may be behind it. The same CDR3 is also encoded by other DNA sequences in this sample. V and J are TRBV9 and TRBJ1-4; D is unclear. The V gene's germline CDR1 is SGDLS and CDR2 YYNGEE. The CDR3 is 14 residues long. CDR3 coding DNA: TGTGCCAGTAGCGGATCCACCAAAGGTGAAAAACTGTTTTTT. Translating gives CASSGSTKGEKLFF. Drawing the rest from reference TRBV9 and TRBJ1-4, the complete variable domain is DSGVTQTPKHLITATGQRVTLRCSPRSGDLSVYWYQQSLDQGLQFLIQYYNGEERAKGNILERFSAQQFPDLHSELNLSSLELGDSALYFCASSGSTKGEKLFFGSGTQLSVL.

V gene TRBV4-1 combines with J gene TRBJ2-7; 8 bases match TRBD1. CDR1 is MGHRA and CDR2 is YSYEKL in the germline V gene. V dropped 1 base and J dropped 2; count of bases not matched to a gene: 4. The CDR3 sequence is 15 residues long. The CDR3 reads CASSQAWGQAYEQYF. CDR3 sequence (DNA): TGCGCCAGCAGCCAAGCCTGGGGACAGGCCTACGAGCAGTACTTC.

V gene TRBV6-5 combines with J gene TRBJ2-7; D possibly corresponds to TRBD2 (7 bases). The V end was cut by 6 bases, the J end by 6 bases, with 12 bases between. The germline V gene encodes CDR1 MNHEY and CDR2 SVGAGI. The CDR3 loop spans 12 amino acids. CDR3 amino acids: CASRRGGGEQYF. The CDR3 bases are TGTGCCAGCAGACGAGGGGGGGGCGAGCAGTACTTC.

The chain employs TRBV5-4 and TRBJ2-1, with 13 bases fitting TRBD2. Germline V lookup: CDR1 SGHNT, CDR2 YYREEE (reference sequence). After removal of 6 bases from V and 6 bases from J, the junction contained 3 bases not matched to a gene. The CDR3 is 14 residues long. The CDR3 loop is CASKLAGGSNEQFF. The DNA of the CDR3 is TGTGCCAGCAAACTAGCGGGAGGGTCCAATGAGCAGTTCTTC.

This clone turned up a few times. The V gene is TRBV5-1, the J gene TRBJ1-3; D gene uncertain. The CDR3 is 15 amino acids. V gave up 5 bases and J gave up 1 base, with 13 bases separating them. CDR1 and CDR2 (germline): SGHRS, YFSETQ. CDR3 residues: CASRRRMGSGNTIYF. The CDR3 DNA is TGCGCCAGCAGACGTAGGATGGGGTCTGGAAACACCATATATTTT.

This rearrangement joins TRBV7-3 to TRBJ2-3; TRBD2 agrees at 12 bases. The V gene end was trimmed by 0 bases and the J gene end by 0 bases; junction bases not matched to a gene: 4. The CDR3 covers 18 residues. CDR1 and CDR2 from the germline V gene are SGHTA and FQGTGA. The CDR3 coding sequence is TGTGCCAGCAGCTTAACGTCTGGGACTAGCGGGAGCACAGATACGCAGTATTTT. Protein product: CASSLTSGTSGSTDTQYF.

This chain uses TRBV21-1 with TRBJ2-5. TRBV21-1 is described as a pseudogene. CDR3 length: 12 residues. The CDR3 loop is CASSSRGGGQYF. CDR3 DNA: TGTGCCAGCAGCAGCAGGGGGGGTGGCCAGTACTTC.

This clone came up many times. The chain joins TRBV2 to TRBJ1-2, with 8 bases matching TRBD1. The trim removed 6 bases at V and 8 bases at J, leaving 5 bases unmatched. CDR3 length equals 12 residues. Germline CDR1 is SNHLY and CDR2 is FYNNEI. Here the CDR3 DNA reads TGTGCCAGCAGCGTCAGGGGGCAAGGCTACACCTTC. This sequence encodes CASSVRGQGYTF.

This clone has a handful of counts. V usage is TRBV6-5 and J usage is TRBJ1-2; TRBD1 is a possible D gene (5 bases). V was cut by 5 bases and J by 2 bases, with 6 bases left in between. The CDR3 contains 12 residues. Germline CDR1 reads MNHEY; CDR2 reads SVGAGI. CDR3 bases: TGTGCCAGCAGTGGGGACAACTATGGCTACACCTTC. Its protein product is CASSGDNYGYTF.

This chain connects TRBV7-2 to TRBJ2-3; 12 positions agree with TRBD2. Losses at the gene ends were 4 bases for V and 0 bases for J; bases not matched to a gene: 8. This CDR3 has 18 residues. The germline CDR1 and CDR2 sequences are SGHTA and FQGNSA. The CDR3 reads CASSYRTGLAGSTDTQYF. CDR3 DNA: TGTGCCAGCAGCTACCGCACCGGACTAGCGGGGAGCACAGATACGCAGTATTTT.